A single sample gave rise to the 10 T cell receptor beta chains below, sequenced in a study of shared clonotypes between healthy human individuals. Produced via immunoSEQ multiplex PCR; TCRdb's table is partial and in-frame only. The table shows some 2.3 million clones, with 90% to 95% occurring only once. The sequenced sample consisted of naive CD4+ T cells from PBMCs. Subset of the sample: CD45RA+ positively selected. The receptor source for this set is a young man in good health. Some clones in this sample may be carry-over from other donors' samples.

This clone was observed a single time. This chain uses TRBV28 with TRBJ2-7; 9 bases match TRBD1. V dropped 8 bases and J dropped 2; count of bases not matched to a gene: 4. Per the germline V gene, CDR1 is MDHEN and CDR2 is SYDVKM. The CDR3 length is 13 residues. Here the CDR3 DNA reads TGTGCCAGCGTGACAGGGGGGACCTACGAGCAGTACTTC. Encoded protein: CASVTGGTYEQYF.

The chain is built from TRBV19 and TRBJ1-2; tentatively, D is TRBD1 (5 bases). Germline V gene sequence: CDR1 LNHDA, CDR2 SQIVND (reference sequence). The CDR3 has 14 residues. V lost 3 bases to trimming and J lost 7 bases, with 15 bases between them. The CDR3 DNA is TGTGCCAGTAGTATGGGGAGGACTGGGGCTGGCTACACCTTC. Translation gives CASSMGRTGAGYTF.

V and J are TRBV7-2 and TRBJ1-6; possible D gene TRBD1, 6 bases. Per the germline V gene, CDR1 is SGHTA and CDR2 is FQGNSA. Trimming removed 2 bases at V and 9 bases at J, with 14 bases between. The CDR3 totals 15 residues. CDR3 region: CASSLIPGVGSPLHF. As DNA, the CDR3 is TGTGCCAGCAGCTTAATTCCAGGGGTCGGTTCACCCCTCCACTTT. Full variable domain (outside the CDR3, taken from reference TRBV7-2 and TRBJ1-6): GAGVSQSPSNKVTEKGKDVELRCDPISGHTALYWYRQSLGQGLEFLIYFQGNSAPDKSGLPSDRFSAERTGGSVSTLTIQRTQQEDSAVYLCASSLIPGVGSPLHFGNGTRLTVT.

The V gene is TRBV12-5, the J gene TRBJ2-1; D may be TRBD1 (5 bases). Germline V gives CDR1 LGHNT, CDR2 FRNRAP. CDR3 length equals 14 residues. Trimming shortened V by 3 bases and J by 7 bases, and 13 bases separated the two germline ends. The CDR3 loop reads CASGFGQGGNEQFF. The DNA of the CDR3 is TGTGCTAGTGGTTTCGGTCAGGGTGGGAATGAGCAGTTCTTC. The complete variable domain, with remaining parts taken from reference TRBV12-5 and TRBJ2-1, reads DARVTQTPRHKVTEMGQEVTMRCQPILGHNTVFWYRQTMMQGLELLAYFRNRAPLDDSGMPKDRFSAEMPDATLATLKIQPSEPRDSAVYFCASGFGQGGNEQFFGPGTRLTVL.

The V call is TRBV18, the J call TRBJ2-4; 8 nucleotides agree with TRBD1. The CDR3 spans 16 residues. Germline CDR1 reads KGHSH; CDR2 reads LQKENI. V lost 3 bases to trimming and J lost 2 bases; unmatched junction nucleotides: 6. In DNA form, the CDR3 reads TGTGCCAGCTCACCGCAGGGGGCCGGGACCAAAAACATTCAGTACTTC. It translates to CASSPQGAGTKNIQYF.

The CDR3 protein is CASSWGQGYGYTF. The CDR3 nucleotides are TGTGCCAGCAGTTGGGGACAGGGCTATGGCTACACCTTC. The chain has TRBV6-5 and TRBJ1-2; TRBD1 matches at 9 bases. Looked up from germline, CDR1 is MNHEY and CDR2 is SVGAGI. V lost 4 bases and J lost 4; bases outside the gene matches: 1. This CDR3 is built from 13 residues.

The chain has TRBV11-2 and TRBJ2-3; D not certain. CDR3 length: 12 amino acids. V shed 5 bases and J shed 2 bases, with 5 bases lying between them. Looked up from germline, CDR1 is SGHAT and CDR2 is FQNNGV. CDR3 residues: CASSRHTDTQYF. The CDR3 DNA reads TGTGCCAGCAGCCGGCACACAGATACGCAGTATTTT.

This clone has just one count. The chain couples TRBV2 to TRBJ2-7; perhaps TRBD1 as D (6 bases). CDR3 length equals 14 residues. Trimming left V 6 bases short and J 3 bases short, with 15 bases between. CDR1 SNHLY and CDR2 FYNNEI come from the germline V gene. This CDR3 is CASSPGQQYYEQYF. The CDR3 nucleotides are TGTGCCAGCAGCCCCGGACAGCAATACTACGAGCAGTACTTC.

The chain combines TRBV9 with TRBJ2-5; D might be TRBD1 (6 bases). CDR3 length equals 14 residues. The ends were cut back, 5 bases at V and 2 bases at J, with 13 bases in the middle. CDR1 and CDR2 (germline): SGDLS, YYNGEE. The CDR3 sequence is CASSRTAKQETQYF. In DNA form, the CDR3 reads TGTGCCAGCAGTCGGACAGCCAAGCAAGAGACCCAGTACTTC.

V is TRBV10-3 and J is TRBJ2-3; TRBD2 is a possible D gene (5 bases). V was trimmed by 0 bases and J by 1 base, leaving 14 bases between them. The CDR3 runs 17 residues. Germline V gene sequence: CDR1 ENHRY, CDR2 SYGVKD. The CDR3 bases are TGTGCCATCAGTGAGTCTCCACGAGCAGCGGGCACAGATACGCAGTATTTT. It yields the protein CAISESPRAAGTDTQYF.